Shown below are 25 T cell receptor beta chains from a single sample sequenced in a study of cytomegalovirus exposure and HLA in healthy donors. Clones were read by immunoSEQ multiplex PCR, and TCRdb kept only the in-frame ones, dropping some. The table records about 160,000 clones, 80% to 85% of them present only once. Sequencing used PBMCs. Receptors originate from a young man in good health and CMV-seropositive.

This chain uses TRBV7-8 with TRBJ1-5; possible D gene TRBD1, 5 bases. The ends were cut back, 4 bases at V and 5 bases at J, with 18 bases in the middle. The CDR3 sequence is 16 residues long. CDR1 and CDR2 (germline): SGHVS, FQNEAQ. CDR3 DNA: TGTGCCAGCAGCTCCCGCCGGCGGGGGGGAGATCAGCCCCAGCATTTT. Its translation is CASSSRRRGGDQPQHF.

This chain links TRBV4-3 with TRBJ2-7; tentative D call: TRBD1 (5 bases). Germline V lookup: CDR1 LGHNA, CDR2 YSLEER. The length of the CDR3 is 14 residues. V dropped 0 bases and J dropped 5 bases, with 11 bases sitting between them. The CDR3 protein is CASSQEPRDHEQYF. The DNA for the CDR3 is TGCGCCAGCAGCCAAGAACCCAGGGATCACGAGCAGTACTTC.

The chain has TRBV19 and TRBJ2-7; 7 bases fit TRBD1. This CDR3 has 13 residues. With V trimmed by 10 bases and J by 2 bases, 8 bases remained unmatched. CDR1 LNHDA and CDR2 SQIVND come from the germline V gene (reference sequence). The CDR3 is CATRTGRPYEQYF. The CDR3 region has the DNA TGTGCCACCAGGACAGGCCGCCCCTACGAGCAGTACTTC.

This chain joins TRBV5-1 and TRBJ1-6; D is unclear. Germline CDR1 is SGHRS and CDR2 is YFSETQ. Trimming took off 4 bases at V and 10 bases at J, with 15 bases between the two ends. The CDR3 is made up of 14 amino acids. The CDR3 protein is CASSMTRIESPLHF. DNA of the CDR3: TGCGCCAGCAGCATGACACGGATTGAATCACCCCTCCACTTT.

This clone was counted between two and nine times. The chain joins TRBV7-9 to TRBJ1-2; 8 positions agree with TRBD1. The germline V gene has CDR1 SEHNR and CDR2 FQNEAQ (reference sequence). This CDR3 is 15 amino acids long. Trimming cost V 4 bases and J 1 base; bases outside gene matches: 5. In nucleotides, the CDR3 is TGTGCCAGCAGCTCAAGACAGGGGTTTAACTATGGCTACACCTTC. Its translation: CASSSRQGFNYGYTF.

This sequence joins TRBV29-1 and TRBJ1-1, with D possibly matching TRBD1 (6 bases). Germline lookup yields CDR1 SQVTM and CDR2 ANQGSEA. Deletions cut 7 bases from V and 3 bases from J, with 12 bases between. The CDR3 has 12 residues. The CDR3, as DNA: TGCAGCGGGGGGCTAGTCCACACTGAAGCTTTCTTT. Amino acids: CSGGLVHTEAFF.

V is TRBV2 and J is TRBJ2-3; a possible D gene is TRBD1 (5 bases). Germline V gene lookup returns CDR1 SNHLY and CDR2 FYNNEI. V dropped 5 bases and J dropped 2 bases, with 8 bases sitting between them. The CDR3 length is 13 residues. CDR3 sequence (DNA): TGTGCCAGCAGTCAGGACAACACAGATACGCAGTATTTT. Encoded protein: CASSQDNTDTQYF.

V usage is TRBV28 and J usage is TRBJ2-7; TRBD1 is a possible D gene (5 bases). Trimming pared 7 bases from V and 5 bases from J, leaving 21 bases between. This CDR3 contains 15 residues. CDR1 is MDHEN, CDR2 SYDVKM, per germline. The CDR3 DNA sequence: TGTGCCAGCACTGCCCCCGGTGGACACTTCGACGAGCAGTACTTC. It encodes CASTAPGGHFDEQYF. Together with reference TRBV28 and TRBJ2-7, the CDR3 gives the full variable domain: DVKVTQSSRYLVKRTGEKVFLECVQDMDHENMFWYRQDPGLGLRLIYFSYDVKMKEKGDIPEGYSVSREKKERFSLILESASTNQTSMYLCASTAPGGHFDEQYFGPGTRLTVT.

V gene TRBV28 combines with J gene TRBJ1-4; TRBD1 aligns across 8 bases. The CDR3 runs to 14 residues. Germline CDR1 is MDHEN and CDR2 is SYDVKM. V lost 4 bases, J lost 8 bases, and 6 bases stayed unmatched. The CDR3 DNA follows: TGTGCCAGCAGTTCGGACAGGGTGAGCGAAAAACTGTTTTTT. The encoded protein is CASSSDRVSEKLFF.

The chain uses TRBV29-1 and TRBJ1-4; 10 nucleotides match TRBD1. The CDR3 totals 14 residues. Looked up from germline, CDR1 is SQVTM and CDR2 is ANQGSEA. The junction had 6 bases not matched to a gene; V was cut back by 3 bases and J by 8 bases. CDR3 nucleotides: TGCAGCGTTGAGGCCGGGACAGGGGAGGAAAAACTGTTTTTT. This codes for CSVEAGTGEEKLFF. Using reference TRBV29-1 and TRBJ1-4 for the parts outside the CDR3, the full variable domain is SAVISQKPSRDICQRGTSLTIQCQVDSQVTMMFWYRQQPGQSLTLIATANQGSEATYESGFVIDKFPISRPNLTFSTLTVSNMSPEDSSIYLCSVEAGTGEEKLFFGSGTQLSVL.

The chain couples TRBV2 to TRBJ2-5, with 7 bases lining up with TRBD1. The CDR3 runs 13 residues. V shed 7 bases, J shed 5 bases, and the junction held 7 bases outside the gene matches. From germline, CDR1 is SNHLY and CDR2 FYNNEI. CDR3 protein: CASKVETGETQYF. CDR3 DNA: TGTGCCAGCAAGGTAGAGACAGGGGAGACCCAGTACTTC.

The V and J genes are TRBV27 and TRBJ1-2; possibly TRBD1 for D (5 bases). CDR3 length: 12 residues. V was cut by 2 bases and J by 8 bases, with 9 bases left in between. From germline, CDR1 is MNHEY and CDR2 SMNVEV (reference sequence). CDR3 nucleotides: TGTGCCAGCAGTTTACAGGGCGAAGGCTACACCTTC. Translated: CASSLQGEGYTF.

The CDR3 region has the DNA TGTGCCAGCAGCCCGGGGAGGGGCCTCGCAACTAATGAAAAACTGTTTTTT. The encoded protein is CASSPGRGLATNEKLFF. The rearrangement links TRBV5-4 to TRBJ1-4; D might be TRBD1 (5 bases). The CDR3 covers 17 residues. Between the trimmed V and J ends, which lost 4 bases and 0 bases, there was a span of 16 bases. Per the germline V gene, CDR1 is SGHNT and CDR2 is YYREEE (reference sequence).

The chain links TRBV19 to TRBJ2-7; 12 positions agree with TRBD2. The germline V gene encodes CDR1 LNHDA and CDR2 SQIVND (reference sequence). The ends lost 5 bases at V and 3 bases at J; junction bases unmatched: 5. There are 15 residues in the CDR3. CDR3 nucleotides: TGTGCCAGTAGTTGGACGGGACTAGCGGGCTACGAGCAGTACTTC. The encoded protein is CASSWTGLAGYEQYF.

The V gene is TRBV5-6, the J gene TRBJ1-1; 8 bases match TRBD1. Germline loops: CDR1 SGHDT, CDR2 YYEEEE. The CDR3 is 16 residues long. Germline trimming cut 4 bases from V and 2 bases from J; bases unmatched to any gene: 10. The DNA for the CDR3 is TGTGCCAGCAGCCCGGAGGGACAGGTCTTCAACACTGAAGCTTTCTTT. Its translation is CASSPEGQVFNTEAFF.

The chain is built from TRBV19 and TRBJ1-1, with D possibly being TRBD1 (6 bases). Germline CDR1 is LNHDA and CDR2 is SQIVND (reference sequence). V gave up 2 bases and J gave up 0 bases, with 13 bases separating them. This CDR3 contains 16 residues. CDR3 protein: CASSIRGGDMNTEAFF. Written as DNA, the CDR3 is TGTGCCAGTAGTATAAGAGGGGGGGACATGAACACTGAAGCTTTCTTT.

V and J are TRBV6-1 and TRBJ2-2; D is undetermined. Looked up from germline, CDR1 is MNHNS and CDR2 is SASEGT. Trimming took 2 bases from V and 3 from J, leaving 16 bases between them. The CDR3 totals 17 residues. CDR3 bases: TGTGCCAGCAGTGAAAAGGTAAGCGACCTTCACACCGGGGAGCTGTTTTTT. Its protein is CASSEKVSDLHTGELFF.

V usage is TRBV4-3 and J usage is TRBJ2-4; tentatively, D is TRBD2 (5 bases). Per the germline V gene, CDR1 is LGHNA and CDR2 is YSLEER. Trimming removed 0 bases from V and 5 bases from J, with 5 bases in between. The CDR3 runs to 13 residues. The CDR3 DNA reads TGCGCCAGCAGCCAAGACGGGGAAAACATTCAGTACTTC. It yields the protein CASSQDGENIQYF.

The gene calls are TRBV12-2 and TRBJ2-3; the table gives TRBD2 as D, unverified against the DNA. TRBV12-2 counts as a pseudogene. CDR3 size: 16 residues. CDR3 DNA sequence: TGTGCAAGTCGCTTAGGGCTAGCGGGGAACACAGATACGCAGTATTTT. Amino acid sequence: CASRLGLAGNTDTQYF.

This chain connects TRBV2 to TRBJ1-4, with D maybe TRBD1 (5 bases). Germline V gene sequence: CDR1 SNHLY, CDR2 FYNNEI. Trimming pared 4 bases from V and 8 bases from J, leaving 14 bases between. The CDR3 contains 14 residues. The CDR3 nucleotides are TGTGCCAGCAGTGGTCAGGGCTTTGGGGAAAAACTGTTTTTT. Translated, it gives CASSGQGFGEKLFF.

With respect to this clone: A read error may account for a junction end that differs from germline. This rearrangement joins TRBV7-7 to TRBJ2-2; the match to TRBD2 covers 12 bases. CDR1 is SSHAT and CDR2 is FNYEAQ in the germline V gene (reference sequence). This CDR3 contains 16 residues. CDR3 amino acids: CASSLAGGPEKGELFF. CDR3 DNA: TGTGCTAGCAGCCTAGCGGGAGGGCCTGAAAAAGGGGAGCTGTTTTTT.

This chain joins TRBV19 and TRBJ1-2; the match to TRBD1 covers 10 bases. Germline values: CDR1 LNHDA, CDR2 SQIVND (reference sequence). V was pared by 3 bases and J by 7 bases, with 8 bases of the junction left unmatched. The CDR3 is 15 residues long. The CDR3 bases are TGTGCCAGTAGTATTTCCGGGACAGGGGCTTTTGGCTACACCTTC. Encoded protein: CASSISGTGAFGYTF.

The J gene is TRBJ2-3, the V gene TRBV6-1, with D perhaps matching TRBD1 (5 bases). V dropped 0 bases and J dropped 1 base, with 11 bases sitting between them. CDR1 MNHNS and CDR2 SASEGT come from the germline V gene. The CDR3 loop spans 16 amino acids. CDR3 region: CASSEAGQRRTDTQYF. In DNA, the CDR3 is TGTGCCAGCAGTGAAGCGGGGCAGCGCCGCACAGATACGCAGTATTTT.

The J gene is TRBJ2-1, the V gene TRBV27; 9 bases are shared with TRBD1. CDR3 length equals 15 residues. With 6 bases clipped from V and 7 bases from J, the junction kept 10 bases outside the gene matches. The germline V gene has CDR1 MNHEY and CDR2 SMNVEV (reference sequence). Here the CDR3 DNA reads TGTGCCAGCAGGCCACGGGACAGGGTATTAAATGAGCAGTTCTTC. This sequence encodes CASRPRDRVLNEQFF.

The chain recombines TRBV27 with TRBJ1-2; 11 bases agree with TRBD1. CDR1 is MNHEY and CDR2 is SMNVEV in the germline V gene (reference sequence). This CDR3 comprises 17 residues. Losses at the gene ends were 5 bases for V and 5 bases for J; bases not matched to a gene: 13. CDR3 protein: CASSGTQGQGARYGYTF. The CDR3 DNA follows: TGTGCCAGCAGTGGGACTCAAGGACAGGGGGCGCGATATGGCTACACCTTC.